The T cell receptor beta chain under discussion was sequenced for a study of lymphopenia after photon versus proton radiotherapy. Sequenced by immunoSEQ multiplex PCR; TCRdb stores in-frame clones only, minus some. The sample contains approximately 30,000 clones, 94% of which appear only once. Germline V lookup: CDR1 SGHVS, CDR2 FQNEAQ. The CDR3 covers 13 residues. V dropped 5 bases and J dropped 0 bases, with 5 bases sitting between them. The chain is built from TRBV7-8 and TRBJ1-3; D is unresolved. Source: peripheral blood, taken from a patient treated with photon-based radiotherapy. The clonotype comes from a woman in her forties or fifties with cholangiocarcinoma. The CDR3 sequence: CASSVDSGNTIYF. The CDR3 DNA follows: TGTGCCAGCAGCGTGGACTCTGGAAACACCATATATTTT.